This entry lists 27 T cell receptor beta chains sequenced from one sample in a study of CD8 T cells in Susac syndrome. Random hexamers primed reverse transcription of about 0.45 to 1 ug RNA. MiXCR was run by TCRdb on the immunoSEQ multiplex PCR reads, yielding one entry per CDR3 protein. The sample has more than 110,000 distinct CDR3 sequences, approximately 93% seen once. The sequenced material came from CD8+ T cells from PBMCs. The receptors originated from a human donor in good health.

V is TRBV23-1 and J is TRBJ2-1; 11 bases fit TRBD2. TRBV23-1 is sorted into the ORF group, with uncertain function. The CDR3 contains 16 residues. V was clipped by 4 bases and J by 8 bases; unmatched bases: 10. CDR3 bases: TGCGCCAGCAGTCGACCCGGGACTAGCGGTGATTATGAGCAGTTCTTC. Amino acids: CASSRPGTSGDYEQFF.

The chain recombines TRBV7-9 with TRBJ1-2, with 7 bases matching TRBD1. The V and J ends lost 5 bases and 5 bases, in that order; junction bases with no gene match: 8. The germline V gene has CDR1 SEHNR and CDR2 FQNEAQ (reference sequence). The CDR3 spans 14 residues. CDR3 sequence reads: CASSPAGQLYGYTF. The CDR3 DNA reads TGTGCCAGCAGCCCTGCGGGACAGCTTTATGGCTACACCTTC.

V usage is TRBV19 and J usage is TRBJ2-1; D not certain. The germline V gene encodes CDR1 LNHDA and CDR2 SQIVND (reference sequence). CDR3 length: 13 amino acids. Between the trimmed V and J ends, which lost 6 bases and 2 bases, there was a span of 8 bases. Written as DNA, the CDR3 is TGTGCCAGTAGCCCCGACACCTACAATGAGCAGTTCTTC. It is translated as CASSPDTYNEQFF.

This clonotype has only a few counts. The chain recombines TRBV7-9 with TRBJ2-7; perhaps TRBD1 as D (5 bases). CDR3 size: 13 residues. Germline CDR1 and CDR2: SEHNR and FQNEAQ (reference sequence). The germline V and J ends were trimmed by 6 bases and 7 bases, with 16 bases remaining between them. The DNA for the CDR3 is TGTGCCAGCAGTTCTCCAGGGTTGTGGGAGCAGTACTTC. Its protein is CASSSPGLWEQYF. Based on the CDR3 plus reference TRBV7-9 and TRBJ2-7, the full variable domain is DTGVSQNPRHKITKRGQNVTFRCDPISEHNRLYWYRQTLGQGPEFLTYFQNEAQLEKSRLLSDRFSAERPKGSFSTLEIQRTEQGDSAMYLCASSSPGLWEQYFGPGTRLTVT.

The sample holds one count of this clonotype. This chain connects TRBV2 to TRBJ2-6; 9 bases agree with TRBD1. This CDR3 has 16 residues. Germline V CDR1 and CDR2: SNHLY, FYNNEI. Trimming at V came to 7 bases and at J to 2 bases, leaving 6 bases not matched to a gene. The CDR3, as DNA: TGTGCCAGCAAAGGACAGGGGCCGACTGGGGCCAACGTCCTGACTTTC. Amino acids: CASKGQGPTGANVLTF.

The CDR3 spells CSVGGVAVYNEQFF. In DNA, the CDR3 is TGCAGCGTGGGGGGAGTAGCGGTATACAATGAGCAGTTCTTC. This sequence joins TRBV29-1 and TRBJ2-1; D possibly corresponds to TRBD2 (6 bases). Looked up from germline, CDR1 is SQVTM and CDR2 is ANQGSEA. The CDR3 is 14 amino acids. V was clipped by 6 bases and J by 4 bases, with 16 bases between them.

Here the CDR3 DNA reads TGCAGTGCTAGACTAGCGGCCGATGATACGCAGTATTTT. Encoded protein: CSARLAADDTQYF. The rearrangement joins TRBV20-1 to TRBJ2-3, with 7 positions matching TRBD2. There are 13 residues in the CDR3. The ends lost 2 bases at V and 6 bases at J; junction bases unmatched: 5. Looked up from germline, CDR1 is DFQATT and CDR2 is SNEGSKA (reference sequence).

The chain has TRBV11-2 and TRBJ2-1, with TRBD2 identical over 10 bases. Germline CDR1 and CDR2: SGHAT and FQNNGV. This CDR3 is 15 amino acids long. V shed 1 base and J 8 bases; nucleotides not matched to a gene: 5. CDR3 nucleotide sequence: TGTGCCAGCAGCTTAGTAGCGGGAGGAGGAGATGAGCAGTTCTTC. As protein: CASSLVAGGGDEQFF.

This clonotype was counted a single time. This sequence joins TRBV29-1 and TRBJ2-7, with D perhaps matching TRBD1 (7 bases). The ends were cut back, 4 bases at V and 5 bases at J, with 24 bases in the middle. CDR1 SQVTM and CDR2 ANQGSEA come from the germline V gene. There are 16 residues in the CDR3. This CDR3 is CSVGGLRDSLYNEQYF. The CDR3 DNA follows: TGCAGCGTTGGGGGATTGCGGGACAGTCTCTACAACGAGCAGTACTTC.

The chain couples TRBV13 to TRBJ2-3; D might be TRBD2 (5 bases). Trimming took 10 bases from V and 6 from J, leaving 11 bases between them. CDR3 length equals 11 residues. Germline V gene data show CDR1 as PRHDT and CDR2 as FYEKMQ (reference sequence). The CDR3 region has the DNA TGTGCCACCGGACCGGGGGATACGCAGTATTTT. Translation gives CATGPGDTQYF.

The chain is built from TRBV19 and TRBJ2-7, with TRBD1 matching 8 bases. The J segment lost 0 bases and the V segment lost 5 bases, leaving 3 bases of the junction unmatched. The CDR3 loop spans 14 amino acids. In germline, CDR1 is LNHDA, CDR2 SQIVND (reference sequence). The DNA of the CDR3 is TGTGCCAGTAGTCACGGACAGGGCTCCTACGAGCAGTACTTC. Protein: CASSHGQGSYEQYF.

This clonotype showed up just once. The chain links TRBV7-9 to TRBJ2-7; TRBD2 aligns across 8 bases. This CDR3 spans 15 amino acids. Germline V lookup: CDR1 SEHNR, CDR2 FQNEAQ (reference sequence). Germline trimming cut 1 base from V and 5 bases from J; bases unmatched to any gene: 7. CDR3 in amino acids: CASSLVGTRDHEQYF. The CDR3 DNA is TGTGCCAGCAGCTTAGTGGGGACTAGAGATCACGAGCAGTACTTC.

J is TRBJ2-7 and V is TRBV7-2; 9 positions match TRBD1. This CDR3 has 15 residues. V lost 3 bases, J lost 1 base, and 4 bases stayed unmatched. The germline V gene has CDR1 SGHTA and CDR2 FQGNSA. CDR3 sequence (DNA): TGTGCCAGCAGCTTTCGGGACAGGGCATCCTACGAGCAGTACTTC. It is translated as CASSFRDRASYEQYF.

This clonotype was detected once. This chain connects TRBV20-1 to TRBJ1-2, with TRBD1 identical over 9 bases. The ends lost 5 bases at V and 1 base at J; junction bases unmatched: 2. The CDR3 is made up of 13 amino acids. CDR1 is DFQATT, CDR2 SNEGSKA, per germline (reference sequence). CDR3 residues: CSAGTGFNYGYTF. DNA for the CDR3: TGCAGTGCTGGGACAGGGTTTAACTATGGCTACACCTTC.

This rearrangement joins TRBV5-1 to TRBJ2-1, with 8 bases aligning to TRBD1. Germline V gene sequence: CDR1 SGHRS, CDR2 YFSETQ. The CDR3 covers 13 residues. With V trimmed by 3 bases and J by 5 bases, 1 base remained unmatched. CDR3 residues: CASSSTGDNEQFF. The CDR3 region has the DNA TGCGCCAGCAGCTCGACAGGGGACAATGAGCAGTTCTTC.

The chain joins TRBV5-4 to TRBJ2-5; the D is unclear. CDR3 length equals 12 residues. V lost 0 bases and J 4 bases, leaving 4 bases between the germline ends. The germline V gene encodes CDR1 SGHNT and CDR2 YYREEE (reference sequence). Here the CDR3 reads CASSLELETQYF. The CDR3, as DNA: TGTGCCAGCAGCTTGGAGTTAGAGACCCAGTACTTC. The whole variable domain, filled in from reference TRBV5-4 and TRBJ2-5, reads ETGVTQSPTHLIKTRGQQVTLRCSSQSGHNTVSWYQQALGQGPQFIFQYYREEENGRGNFPPRFSGLQFPNYSSELNVNALELDDSALYLCASSLELETQYFGPGTRLLVL.

The rearrangement joins TRBV20-1 to TRBJ2-7; 11 positions match TRBD2. The CDR3 has 19 amino acids. The junction had 20 bases not matched to a gene; V was cut back by 5 bases and J by 2 bases. From germline, CDR1 is DFQATT and CDR2 SNEGSKA (reference sequence). The CDR3 DNA sequence: TGCAGTGCTCCCCTAGGCACACTAGCGGGAGCGGGGGGCACCTACGAGCAGTACTTC. It is translated as CSAPLGTLAGAGGTYEQYF.

V gene TRBV4-3 combines with J gene TRBJ2-7, with D unresolved. Trimming removed 0 bases at V and 0 bases at J, with 9 bases between. Germline CDR1 LGHNA, CDR2 YSLEER. The CDR3 is 15 residues long. CDR3 in DNA: TGCGCCAGCAGCCAAGATCCGGATAGCTCCTACGAGCAGTACTTC. This translates into CASSQDPDSSYEQYF.

This clonotype came up a few times. The J gene is TRBJ2-3, the V gene TRBV9; D is unclear. Germline V gives CDR1 SGDLS, CDR2 YYNGEE. The CDR3 is 14 residues long. V lost 2 bases to trimming and J lost 2 bases, with 9 bases between them. The CDR3, as DNA: TGTGCCAGCAGCGTTCAGCGAACCACAGATACGCAGTATTTT. It is translated as CASSVQRTTDTQYF.

J is TRBJ2-2 and V is TRBV27, with a possible D match to TRBD2 (6 bases). Germline CDR1 reads MNHEY; CDR2 reads SMNVEV (reference sequence). This CDR3 is built from 15 residues. V shed 5 bases and J shed 1 base, with 11 bases lying between them. The CDR3: CASSPWRENTGELFF. The CDR3 bases are TGTGCCAGCAGTCCCTGGCGGGAGAACACCGGGGAGCTGTTTTTT.

The chain uses TRBV5-4 and TRBJ2-7; 10 bases match TRBD2. J lost 2 bases, V lost 5 bases, and 4 bases had no gene match. The length of the CDR3 is 14 residues. In germline, CDR1 is SGHNT, CDR2 YYREEE (reference sequence). As DNA, the CDR3 is TGTGCCAGCAGTGGGGGACTAGCGCCCTACGAGCAGTACTTC. Protein sequence: CASSGGLAPYEQYF.

This clonotype was found once. The chain combines TRBV28 with TRBJ1-1; possible D gene TRBD1, 5 bases. V was shortened by 1 base and J by 5 bases, with 11 bases between the two germline ends. This CDR3 contains 14 residues. Looked up from germline, CDR1 is MDHEN and CDR2 is SYDVKM. CDR3 sequence: CASSLSGLGTEAFF. The CDR3 DNA is TGTGCCAGCAGTTTATCAGGGCTCGGGACTGAAGCTTTCTTT.

The V and J genes are TRBV27 and TRBJ1-2, with a tentative D call TRBD1 (5 bases). CDR3 size: 15 residues. The V and J ends lost 6 bases and 3 bases respectively, with 17 bases between them. The germline gives CDR1 MNHEY, CDR2 SMNVEV (reference sequence). In nucleotides, the CDR3 is TGTGCCAGCAGACCCTCGGGGGAAGAGTACTATGGCTACACCTTC. Translating it yields CASRPSGEEYYGYTF.

Here the CDR3 DNA reads TGTGCCAGCAGTTATAGGGGCCCCAACGAGCAGTACTTC. Its translation is CASSYRGPNEQYF. The chain joins TRBV28 to TRBJ2-7; D perhaps matches TRBD1 (5 bases). In germline, CDR1 is MDHEN, CDR2 SYDVKM. This CDR3 region has 13 residues. Trimming took off 4 bases at V and 5 bases at J, with 12 bases between the two ends.

This clonotype was observed a single time. The chain uses TRBV30 and TRBJ1-1; possibly TRBD1 for D (5 bases). CDR1 is GTSNPN, CDR2 SVGIG, per germline (reference sequence). Deletions cut 3 bases from V and 1 base from J, with 9 bases between. The CDR3 totals 13 residues. The CDR3 bases are TGTGCCTGGAGGCAGGGTGGGAACACTGAAGCTTTCTTT. Translation: CAWRQGGNTEAFF. Using reference TRBV30 and TRBJ1-1 for the parts outside the CDR3, the full variable domain is SQTIHQWPATLVQPVGSPLSLECTVEGTSNPNLYWYRQAAGRGLQLLFYSVGIGQISSEVPQNLSASRPQDRQFILSSKKLLLSDSGFYLCAWRQGGNTEAFFGQGTRLTVV.

The rearrangement uses TRBV30 and TRBJ1-2; a possible D gene is TRBD1 (6 bases). Trimming pared 4 bases from V and 6 bases from J, leaving 12 bases between. The CDR3 has 12 residues. Per the germline V gene, CDR1 is GTSNPN and CDR2 is SVGIG (reference sequence). The CDR3 nucleotides are TGTGCCTGGAATCCGGGGGCGGATGGCTACACCTTC. Translating gives CAWNPGADGYTF.

V usage is TRBV20-1 and J usage is TRBJ2-7, with 9 nucleotides matching TRBD2. The CDR3 runs to 15 residues. Germline loops: CDR1 DFQATT, CDR2 SNEGSKA (reference sequence). The DNA for the CDR3 is TGCAGCGCCATGGGGCGGGAGGGCCCCTCCTACGAGCAGTACTTC. Translated, it gives CSAMGREGPSYEQYF.